This TCR beta chain was profiled in a study of cytomegalovirus exposure and HLA in healthy donors. Findings of the study overall: V- and J-gene trimming of TCR beta was linked (in a later analysis) to a missense DCLRE1C variant. The authors considered a cluster of highly shared sequence variants likely to be a sequencing artifact.

In the PCR, 60 Vbeta and 13 Jbeta primers were used. The data were produced by immunoSEQ multiplex PCR, yet TCRdb's version contains in-frame clones alone and is incomplete. The sample lists some 220,000 clones, more than 70% occurring once. This CDR3 contains 17 residues. V trimming: 5 bases; J trimming: 2 bases; junction bases outside the gene matches: 10. CDR1 SGHNT and CDR2 YENEEA come from the germline V gene. Concerning this clone: Its target is not known.

The specimen sequenced was PBMCs. This clonotype originated in a boy between 10 and 17 years old in good health and CMV-seronegative. The genes are TRBV11-3 and TRBJ1-2; 11 nucleotides line up with TRBD1. The CDR3 nucleotides are TGTGCCAGCAGCGAGGGGACAGGGGGTCCTTTGAACTATGGCTACACCTTC. It yields the protein CASSEGTGGPLNYGYTF.